The 26 T cell receptor beta chains listed next were all sequenced from one sample in a study of T cell changes during pregnancy in multiple sclerosis. Some clones are missing from TCRdb's copy, which holds only in-frame ones; the method was immunoSEQ multiplex PCR. This sample has about 17,000 clones, with roughly 90% found just once. The sequencing used CD8+ T cells from peripheral blood mononuclear cells, collected after pregnancy. The source is a female donor in good health, enrolled as a control in a pregnancy study.

This clone has a single count. V usage is TRBV27 and J usage is TRBJ1-2, with unresolved D. V shed 6 bases and J shed 7 bases, with 15 bases lying between them. The CDR3 loop spans 13 amino acids. Germline CDR1 and CDR2: MNHEY and SMNVEV (reference sequence). For the CDR3, the DNA is TGTGCCAGCAGGGATGTAGTCTGGGCTGGCTACACCTTC. It encodes CASRDVVWAGYTF.

The chain carries TRBV28 and TRBJ2-7; D might be TRBD1 (5 bases). V lost 5 bases and J 0 bases, leaving 17 bases between the germline ends. Germline lookup yields CDR1 MDHEN and CDR2 SYDVKM. The CDR3 sequence is 16 residues long. The CDR3 DNA sequence: TGTGCCAGCAGTCCCACCTTCAGGACATCCTCCTACGAGCAGTACTTC. Protein sequence: CASSPTFRTSSYEQYF.

The chain couples TRBV9 to TRBJ1-2; D perhaps matches TRBD1 (5 bases). CDR1 SGDLS and CDR2 YYNGEE come from the germline V gene. The germline V and J ends were trimmed by 0 bases and 4 bases, with 19 bases remaining between them. The CDR3 is 17 amino acids. Written as DNA, the CDR3 is TGTGCCAGCAGCGTAGGAGGTCGGGGGACCGAACCCTATGGCTACACCTTC. This gives the protein CASSVGGRGTEPYGYTF.

J is TRBJ2-1 and V is TRBV6-4; possibly TRBD2 for D (6 bases). V lost 4 bases and J 6 bases, leaving 16 bases between the germline ends. Germline V gene data show CDR1 as MRHNA and CDR2 as SNTAGT. CDR3 length: 15 amino acids. CDR3 residues: CASSVSVAAGNEQFF. The CDR3 bases are TGTGCCAGCAGTGTCTCTGTAGCGGCGGGCAATGAGCAGTTCTTC.

The genes are TRBV5-1 and TRBJ2-2; perhaps TRBD2 as D (6 bases). V was cut by 0 bases and J by 4 bases, with 7 bases left in between. There are 14 residues in the CDR3. Germline-derived CDR1 and CDR2 are SGHRS and YFSETQ. CDR3 sequence reads: CASSLGRGTGELFF. CDR3 bases: TGCGCCAGCAGCTTGGGGCGGGGCACCGGGGAGCTGTTTTTT. Filled out from reference TRBV5-1 and TRBJ2-2, the complete variable domain reads KAGVTQTPRYLIKTRGQQVTLSCSPISGHRSVSWYQQTPGQGLQFLFEYFSETQRNKGNFPGRFSGRQFSNSRSEMNVSTLELGDSALYLCASSLGRGTGELFFGEGSRLTVL.

The chain is built from TRBV7-9 and TRBJ2-1, with D possibly TRBD2 on 5 matching bases. Deletions cut 6 bases from V and 0 bases from J, with 9 bases between. This CDR3 has 14 amino acids. Germline V gene lookup returns CDR1 SEHNR and CDR2 FQNEAQ (reference sequence). CDR3 residues: CASRTGSSYNEQFF. The CDR3 region has the DNA TGTGCCAGCAGGACGGGGAGCTCCTACAATGAGCAGTTCTTC.

This chain links TRBV11-2 with TRBJ2-3; possibly TRBD2 for D (7 bases). Germline V CDR1 and CDR2: SGHAT, FQNNGV. The ends were cut back, 5 bases at V and 4 bases at J, with 13 bases in the middle. The CDR3 has 14 amino acids. Written as DNA, the CDR3 is TGTGCCAGCAGCCAAACAGGGAGGGCAGATACGCAGTATTTT. Its protein is CASSQTGRADTQYF.

This chain connects TRBV7-6 to TRBJ2-2, with 11 bases matching TRBD2. Germline values: CDR1 SGHVS, CDR2 FNYEAQ. The trim removed 0 bases at V and 1 base at J, leaving 7 bases unmatched. The CDR3 runs 19 residues. The CDR3 coding sequence is TGTGCCAGCAGCTTAGCCGGGACTAGCGGAGGGGGGAACACCGGGGAGCTGTTTTTT. This encodes CASSLAGTSGGGNTGELFF.

The rearrangement uses TRBV27 and TRBJ2-3, with D perhaps matching TRBD2 (6 bases). There are 14 residues in the CDR3. Germline-derived CDR1 and CDR2 are MNHEY and SMNVEV (reference sequence). Trimming cost V 3 bases and J 2 bases, with 9 bases left between them. The DNA of the CDR3 is TGTGCCAGCAGTTTCCGCGGGAACACAGATACGCAGTATTTT. Amino acid sequence: CASSFRGNTDTQYF.

V gene TRBV6-4 combines with J gene TRBJ2-2, with unresolved D. CDR1 and CDR2 (germline): MRHNA, SNTAGT. The CDR3 is 15 amino acids. V was clipped by 3 bases and J by 0 bases, with 8 bases between them. The CDR3 DNA follows: TGTGCCAGCAGTGAAGAGGTAGCGAACACCGGGGAGCTGTTTTTT. Its protein product is CASSEEVANTGELFF.

The chain employs TRBV7-9 and TRBJ1-2; possibly TRBD1 for D (6 bases). The V and J ends lost 6 bases and 8 bases respectively, with 22 bases between them. The CDR3 is 15 residues long. Germline V CDR1 and CDR2: SEHNR, FQNEAQ (reference sequence). CDR3 nucleotide sequence: TGTGCCAGCAGTGGCGTAAAATCTACAGGGAACGGCTACACCTTC. Protein product: CASSGVKSTGNGYTF.

This rearrangement joins TRBV18 to TRBJ2-7, with 7 bases matching TRBD1. Germline V gene lookup returns CDR1 KGHSH and CDR2 LQKENI. V dropped 5 bases and J dropped 2; count of bases not matched to a gene: 9. CDR3 length: 15 amino acids. This CDR3 reads CASSGDRVRTYEQYF. In nucleotides, the CDR3 is TGTGCCAGCTCAGGCGACAGGGTCCGCACCTACGAGCAGTACTTC.

V usage is TRBV7-9 and J usage is TRBJ1-4; possibly TRBD1 for D (5 bases). Germline V gives CDR1 SEHNR, CDR2 FQNEAQ (reference sequence). V lost 3 bases to trimming and J lost 8 bases, with 10 bases between them. This CDR3 contains 13 residues. CDR3 bases: TGTGCCAGCAGCTTGGGGGGAGGCGAAAAACTGTTTTTT. It encodes CASSLGGGEKLFF.

The rearrangement joins TRBV5-1 to TRBJ2-3; 8 bases align to TRBD2. Germline CDR1 and CDR2: SGHRS and YFSETQ. Trimming cost V 1 base and J 0 bases; bases outside gene matches: 16. This CDR3 spans 20 amino acids. CDR3 region: CASSLRFMSGGVGSTDTQYF. The CDR3 DNA is TGCGCCAGCAGCTTGAGGTTTATGAGCGGGGGCGTTGGTAGCACAGATACGCAGTATTTT.

The CDR3 loop reads CASSLLALGNTEAFF. CDR3 DNA: TGCGCCAGCAGCTTGTTAGCCCTGGGGAACACTGAAGCTTTCTTT. J is TRBJ1-1 and V is TRBV5-1, with D unresolved. This CDR3 region has 15 residues. CDR1 SGHRS and CDR2 YFSETQ come from the germline V gene. The V end was cut by 1 base, the J end by 1 base, with 11 bases between.

CDR3 DNA sequence: TGTGCCAGCAGCGTAGGCACTAGCGGGGCGACAGATACGCAGTATTTT. It encodes CASSVGTSGATDTQYF. The chain is built from TRBV9 and TRBJ2-3; 10 bases match TRBD2. V trimming: 0 bases; J trimming: 3 bases; junction bases outside the gene matches: 4. Looked up from germline, CDR1 is SGDLS and CDR2 is YYNGEE. The CDR3 has 16 residues.

The J gene is TRBJ1-1, the V gene TRBV28; possibly TRBD1 for D (6 bases). CDR1 is MDHEN, CDR2 SYDVKM, per germline. V lost 2 bases and J lost 6, with 13 bases in between. There are 14 residues in the CDR3. The CDR3 reads CASSLTGLGAEAFF. The DNA for the CDR3 is TGTGCCAGCAGTTTAACAGGGCTTGGGGCTGAAGCTTTCTTT.

The chain carries TRBV7-9 and TRBJ2-1; TRBD1 matches 9 bases. Germline CDR1 and CDR2: SEHNR and FQNEAQ (reference sequence). J lost 7 bases, V lost 8 bases, and 12 bases had no gene match. The CDR3 is 15 residues long. The CDR3 DNA reads as TGTGCCAGCTCTCGGGACAGGGTGAGTGGTAATGAGCAGTTCTTC. This gives the protein CASSRDRVSGNEQFF.

The J gene is TRBJ2-7, the V gene TRBV6-1; D perhaps matches TRBD2 (6 bases). Trimming stripped 3 bases from V and 0 bases from J, with 12 bases between. CDR3 length equals 15 residues. Germline CDR1 MNHNS, CDR2 SASEGT. The chain's CDR3 is CASSEGLSASYEQYF. The DNA for the CDR3 is TGTGCCAGCAGTGAGGGACTGAGCGCCTCCTACGAGCAGTACTTC.

In its sample, this clone was seen a few times. This chain links TRBV4-2 with TRBJ1-5, with TRBD1 matching over 10 bases. The CDR3 consists of 16 residues. Germline loops: CDR1 LGHNA, CDR2 YNFKEQ. V was pared by 0 bases and J by 6 bases, with 5 bases of the junction left unmatched. The CDR3 DNA is TGTGCCAGCAGCCAAGACCTCGGACAGGGGGTTCAGCCCCAGCATTTT. As protein: CASSQDLGQGVQPQHF.

The rearrangement joins TRBV7-9 to TRBJ2-7; the D gene is possibly TRBD1 (5 bases). The germline gives CDR1 SEHNR, CDR2 FQNEAQ (reference sequence). V was shortened by 5 bases and J by 3 bases, with 11 bases between the two germline ends. This CDR3 contains 13 residues. DNA of the CDR3: TGTGCCAGCAGCAATAGACAGCTCTACGAGCAGTACTTC. Its protein is CASSNRQLYEQYF.

The chain couples TRBV6-4 to TRBJ1-5, with a tentative D call TRBD1 (6 bases). The CDR3 length is 14 residues. Germline loops: CDR1 MRHNA, CDR2 SNTAGT. V lost 4 bases and J 8 bases, leaving 15 bases between the germline ends. DNA for the CDR3: TGTGCCAGCAGTGGGAATGGGGGCGCGGAGCCCCAGCATTTT. The encoded protein is CASSGNGGAEPQHF.

The rearrangement uses TRBV21-1 and TRBJ2-1; the listed D gene, TRBD2, was not tested against the DNA. TRBV21-1 is classified as a pseudogene. The CDR3 sequence is 17 residues long. The CDR3 bases are TGTGCCAGCAGGGTCCTTAATAGCGGGAGGGCCTACAATGAGCAGTTCTTC. Its translation: CASRVLNSGRAYNEQFF.

This chain connects TRBV28 to TRBJ2-7; 8 bases are a match to TRBD2. The CDR3 length is 16 residues. After removal of 8 bases from V and 0 bases from J, the junction contained 12 bases not matched to a gene. CDR1 is MDHEN, CDR2 SYDVKM, per germline. The CDR3: CASSAASGRNSYEQYF. The CDR3 nucleotides are TGTGCCAGCTCCGCGGCTAGCGGGCGAAACTCCTACGAGCAGTACTTC.

This sequence joins TRBV6-5 and TRBJ1-1; D unclear. The CDR3 is 15 residues long. V lost 2 bases and J lost 0, with 10 bases in between. Germline CDR1 reads MNHEY; CDR2 reads SVGAGI. CDR3 sequence: CASSYQIGLNTEAFF. The CDR3 DNA reads as TGTGCCAGCAGTTACCAGATTGGCCTGAACACTGAAGCTTTCTTT.

Only one count was recorded for this clone. The J gene is TRBJ2-1, the V gene TRBV9, with D perhaps TRBD2 (6 bases). Per germline, CDR1 SGDLS and CDR2 YYNGEE. V shed 3 bases and J shed 1 base, with 11 bases lying between them. This CDR3 is 15 amino acids long. CDR3 in DNA: TGTGCCAGCAGCGACGGGGGACTGTCCTACAATGAGCAGTTCTTC. This encodes CASSDGGLSYNEQFF. Variable domain in full (rest from reference TRBV9 and TRBJ2-1): DSGVTQTPKHLITATGQRVTLRCSPRSGDLSVYWYQQSLDQGLQFLIQYYNGEERAKGNILERFSAQQFPDLHSELNLSSLELGDSALYFCASSDGGLSYNEQFFGPGTRLTVL.